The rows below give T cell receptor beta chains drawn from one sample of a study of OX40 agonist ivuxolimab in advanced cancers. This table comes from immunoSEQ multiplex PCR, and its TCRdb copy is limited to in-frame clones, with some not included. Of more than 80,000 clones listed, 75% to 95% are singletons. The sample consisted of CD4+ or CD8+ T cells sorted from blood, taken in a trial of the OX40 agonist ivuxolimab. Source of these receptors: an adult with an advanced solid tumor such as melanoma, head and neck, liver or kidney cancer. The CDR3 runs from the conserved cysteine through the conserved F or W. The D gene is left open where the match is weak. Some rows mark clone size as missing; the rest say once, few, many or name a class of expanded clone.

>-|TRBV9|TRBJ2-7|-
TGTGCCAGCAGCCCTTATGCGGGGTACCGCTCCTACGAGCAGTACTTC
CASSPYAGYRSYEQYF
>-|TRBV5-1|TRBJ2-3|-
TGCGCCAGCAGCTTGGGGCTAGCCGCTCTCACAGATACGCAGTATTTT
CASSLGLAALTDTQYF
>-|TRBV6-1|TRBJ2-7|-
TGTGCCAGCAGTGAAGTTGGGTCAAGCGGGCAGTACTTC
CASSEVGSSGQYF
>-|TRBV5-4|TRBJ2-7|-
TGTGCCAGCAGTCTCCAGACCTACGAGCAGTACTTC
CASSLQTYEQYF
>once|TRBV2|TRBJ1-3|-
TGTGCCAGCAGAGAGGGCTCTGGAAACACCATATATTTT
CASREGSGNTIYF
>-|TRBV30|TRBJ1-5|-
TGTGCCTGGAGTGTAGGAGCAGGGTCGGATCAGCCCCAGCATTTT
CAWSVGAGSDQPQHF
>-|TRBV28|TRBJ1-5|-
TGTGCCAGCAGACCTGGCTCGGAAACTAGCAATCAGCCCCAGCATTTT
CASRPGSETSNQPQHF
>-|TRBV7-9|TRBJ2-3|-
TGTGCCAGCAGCTTAGTGGGAACAGATACGCAGTATTTT
CASSLVGTDTQYF
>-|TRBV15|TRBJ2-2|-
TGTGCCACCAGCAGAATCCGGGCCGCGAACACCGGGGAGCTGTTTTTT
CATSRIRAANTGELFF
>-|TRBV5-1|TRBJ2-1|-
TGCGCCAGCAGCTTGGAACGGGAATTGACGGATGAGCAGTTCTTC
CASSLERELTDEQFF
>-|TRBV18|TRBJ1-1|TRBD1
TGTGCCAGCTCGCCCAGGGGGATTCACGCTAACCTGAACACTGAAGCTTTCTTT
CASSPRGIHANLNTEAFF
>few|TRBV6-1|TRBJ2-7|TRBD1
TGTGCCAGCAGTGATCGGACAGGGCCCTACGAGCAGTACTTC
CASSDRTGPYEQYF
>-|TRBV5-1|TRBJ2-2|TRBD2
TGCGCCAGCAGCTTCGGACTAGCGGGAGTCACCGAGACCGGGGAGCTGTTTTTT
CASSFGLAGVTETGELFF
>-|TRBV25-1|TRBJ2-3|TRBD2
TGTGCCAGCAAAGCCGGAGCTAGCGGGTTGTCAGATACGCAGTATTTT
CASKAGASGLSDTQYF
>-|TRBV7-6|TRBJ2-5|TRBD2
TGTGCCAGCAGCCGAGCTGTAGCGGGAGGCCCAGAGACCCAGTACTTC
CASSRAVAGGPETQYF
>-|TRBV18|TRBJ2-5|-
TGTGCCAGCTCCCAGGGCAGGAAAGAGACCCAGTACTTC
CASSQGRKETQYF
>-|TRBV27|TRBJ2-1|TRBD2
TGTGCCAGCAGTCCCCTTCTAGCGGGGCCTCCGGATGAGCAGTTCTTC
CASSPLLAGPPDEQFF
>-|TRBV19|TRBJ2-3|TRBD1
TGTGCCAGTAGTATCCAGGGGGCAGATACGCAGTATTTT
CASSIQGADTQYF
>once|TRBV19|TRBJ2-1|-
TGTGCCAGTAGTATACCCTCCCCCCCAGGGAACAATGAGCAGTTCTTC
CASSIPSPPGNNEQFF
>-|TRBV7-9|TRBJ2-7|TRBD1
TGTGCCAGCAGCAACTGGGACAGTACTTACGAGCAGTACTTC
CASSNWDSTYEQYF
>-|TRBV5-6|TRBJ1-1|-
TGTGCCAGCAGCTTGGCCCCGCTTAACACTGAAGCTTTCTTT
CASSLAPLNTEAFF
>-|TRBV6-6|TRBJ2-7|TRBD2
TGTGCCAGCAGTTCTAGCGGGAGAAGTTACGAGCAGTACTTC
CASSSSGRSYEQYF
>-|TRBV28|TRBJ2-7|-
TGTGCCAGCACTCGGGCGGGCTACGAGCAGTACTTC
CASTRAGYEQYF
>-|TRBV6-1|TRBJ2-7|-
TGTGCCAGCACCGTAGATTTGTACGAGCAGTACTTC
CASTVDLYEQYF
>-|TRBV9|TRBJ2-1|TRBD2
TGTGCCAGCAGCGTAGGCGGGACTATATACAATGAGCAGTTCTTC
CASSVGGTIYNEQFF
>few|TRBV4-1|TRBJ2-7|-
TGCGCCAGCAGCCAAGATGGGCGCTACGAGCAGTACTTC
CASSQDGRYEQYF
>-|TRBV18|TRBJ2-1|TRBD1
TGTGCCAGCTCACCACCGGGACAGGCCGGGTGGCAGTTCTTC
CASSPPGQAGWQFF
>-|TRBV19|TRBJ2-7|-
TGTGCCAGTAGTTCTATGGCCGGGACAAGCACCTACGAGCAGTACTTC
CASSSMAGTSTYEQYF